Given below is one T cell receptor (beta chain) in context. The authors' processing: Nucleated cell counts were estimated from reference gene primer amplification. Sequencing was performed with immunoSEQ multiplex PCR; in TCRdb, only in-frame clones are kept and a portion is missing. That table furnishes V, J and clone size, whereas the DNA furnished D and trimming. The sample consists of 95,000 to 100,000 clones, 85% to 95% of them appearing once. The sample belongs to a study of blood T cell repertoires in COVID-19. The germline V gene encodes CDR1 MNHEY and CDR2 SVGEGT. The length of the CDR3 is 19 residues. V lost 0 bases, J lost 0 bases, and 5 bases stayed unmatched.

This TCR came from a man over 45 with active COVID-19. The sequenced sample was peripheral blood. The chain employs TRBV6-2 or TRBV6-3 and TRBJ2-1, with 13 bases aligning to TRBD2. CDR3 region: CASSYSMGLAGSSYNEQFF. CDR3 DNA: TGTGCCAGCAGTTACTCGATGGGACTAGCGGGAAGCTCCTACAATGAGCAGTTCTTC.